This T cell receptor (beta chain) was recorded in a study of cytomegalovirus exposure and HLA in healthy donors. Study details: Of 300 to 500 genotyped donors, about 81% clustered with self-reported Caucasian donors. Study-level results: Clonal expansion was found to be greater in HLA-associated TCR beta chains than in equally common others in a later analysis. The likely explanation for a cluster of highly shared sequence variants was sequencing artifact. Rare TCR sequences dominated, though some public TCRs recurred in many donors.

CDR3 length: 13 residues. Germline V CDR1 and CDR2: MDHEN, SYDVKM. V lost 10 bases to trimming and J lost 3 bases; unmatched junction nucleotides: 9. The PCR was carried out with 60 Vbeta primers and 13 Jbeta primers. Using immunoSEQ multiplex PCR, the repertoire was profiled, and TCRdb retains in-frame clones only, with some absent. The sample lists approximately 140,000 clones, 50% to 75% occurring once. In this sample, this clone turned up once. The antigen is not known. The origin of this receptor is a woman aged 55-69 years in good health and CMV-seropositive. The J gene is TRBJ2-7, the V gene TRBV28; 7 bases are a match to TRBD1. The sequenced sample consisted of PBMCs. The CDR3, as DNA: TGTGCCACCGCTATGCAGGGGGACTACGAGCAGTACTTC. Translating gives CATAMQGDYEQYF.